One sample yielded the 21 T cell receptor beta chains listed below, sequenced in a study of PD-1 blockade in classical Hodgkin lymphoma. This table comes from immunoSEQ multiplex PCR, and its TCRdb copy is limited to in-frame clones, with some not included. The table has 90,000 to 95,000 clones, 89% seen once. All patients relapsed after autologous stem cell transplantation, and brentuximab vedotin exposure varied. Sequences were derived from peripheral blood mononuclear cells (PBMCs), sampled before the second cycle of nivolumab. Receptors were obtained from a human donor with classical Hodgkin lymphoma.

This sequence joins TRBV19 and TRBJ2-5, with D perhaps TRBD2 (6 bases). The CDR3 has 15 residues. V lost 6 bases, J lost 4 bases, and 18 bases lay in between. Looked up from germline, CDR1 is LNHDA and CDR2 is SQIVND (reference sequence). The CDR3 loop reads CASRNFNRRGETQYF. CDR3 in DNA: TGTGCCAGTAGGAATTTTAACAGGAGGGGAGAGACCCAGTACTTC.

The chain uses TRBV18 and TRBJ2-2; no clear D gene. The CDR3 is 13 amino acids. Between the trimmed V and J ends, which lost 0 bases and 5 bases, there was a span of 4 bases. Germline lookup yields CDR1 KGHSH and CDR2 LQKENI. The CDR3 sequence: CASSPPKTGELFF. As DNA, the CDR3 is TGTGCCAGCTCACCACCCAAAACCGGGGAGCTGTTTTTT.

V and J are TRBV13 and TRBJ2-3; 8 nucleotides line up with TRBD2. V was clipped by 5 bases and J by 6 bases; unmatched bases: 7. Germline lookup yields CDR1 PRHDT and CDR2 FYEKMQ (reference sequence). The CDR3 length is 14 residues. CDR3 bases: TGTGCCAGCAGCCCCGGGACTAGTGCCGATACGCAGTATTTT. It is translated as CASSPGTSADTQYF.

This sequence joins TRBV18 and TRBJ2-1, with 14 bases identical to TRBD2. The CDR3 consists of 16 residues. Germline V CDR1 and CDR2: KGHSH, LQKENI. V trimming: 3 bases; J trimming: 10 bases; junction bases outside the gene matches: 8. CDR3 in DNA: TGTGCCAGCTCACCTCGGACTAGCGGGGGGAAAATAGAGCAGTTCTTC. Protein product: CASSPRTSGGKIEQFF.

The chain couples TRBV5-6 to TRBJ2-5; tentatively, D is TRBD2 (6 bases). Trimming took off 2 bases at V and 2 bases at J, with 13 bases between the two ends. This CDR3 spans 15 amino acids. Germline-derived CDR1 and CDR2 are SGHDT and YYEEEE. The CDR3 region has the DNA TGTGCCAGCAGCTTACTAGCACTAGGGCAAGAGACCCAGTACTTC. Translated: CASSLLALGQETQYF.

The chain links TRBV9 to TRBJ2-5; maybe TRBD2 (5 bases). The germline V gene encodes CDR1 SGDLS and CDR2 YYNGEE. Trimming removed 3 bases from V and 2 bases from J, with 8 bases in between. The CDR3 extends over 13 amino acids. CDR3 sequence (DNA): TGTGCCAGCAGCGGAGGGTGGCAAGAGACCCAGTACTTC. This codes for CASSGGWQETQYF.

V is TRBV5-1 and J is TRBJ2-3; D assignment may be TRBD1 or TRBD2 (6 bases each). Trimming shortened V by 0 bases and J by 0 bases, and 11 bases separated the two germline ends. CDR3 length equals 16 residues. Germline V gene lookup returns CDR1 SGHRS and CDR2 YFSETQ. In nucleotides, the CDR3 is TGCGCCAGCAGCTTGGGAGGGGGGCGCAGCACAGATACGCAGTATTTT. Its translation: CASSLGGGRSTDTQYF.

J is TRBJ2-2 and V is TRBV28, with TRBD2 matching over 9 bases. The ends lost 2 bases at V and 7 bases at J; junction bases unmatched: 5. This CDR3 spans 15 amino acids. Germline CDR1 MDHEN, CDR2 SYDVKM. In DNA, the CDR3 is TGTGCCAGCAGTTTAGCCGTAGCGGGAGACGGGGAGCTGTTTTTT. Residues: CASSLAVAGDGELFF.

Worth noting for this clone: Other DNA sequences in the sample encode the same CDR3. This rearrangement joins TRBV19 to TRBJ1-1; unclear D gene. V dropped 1 base and J dropped 1 base, with 4 bases sitting between them. Germline V CDR1 and CDR2: LNHDA, SQIVND (reference sequence). This CDR3 contains 13 residues. CDR3 residues: CASSIAENTEAFF. As DNA, the CDR3 is TGTGCCAGTAGTATAGCAGAGAACACTGAAGCTTTCTTT.

This sequence joins TRBV14 and TRBJ2-2; D not certain. This CDR3 is built from 15 residues. Deletions cut 3 bases from V and 6 bases from J, with 14 bases between. The germline gives CDR1 SGHDN, CDR2 FVKESK. In DNA, the CDR3 is TGTGCCAGCAGCCACGGAACGAGAGGCGCCGGGGAGCTGTTTTTT. Its protein is CASSHGTRGAGELFF.

This clone was detected only a few times. At the DNA level, this CDR3 is encoded by other sequences in the same sample as well. This sequence joins TRBV27 and TRBJ1-2; D ambiguous. Germline loops: CDR1 MNHEY, CDR2 SMNVEV (reference sequence). Trimming removed 2 bases from V and 0 bases from J, with 4 bases in between. This CDR3 comprises 13 residues. CDR3 sequence reads: CASSLDPNYGYTF. CDR3 sequence (DNA): TGTGCCAGCAGTTTAGATCCTAACTATGGCTACACCTTC.

This sequence joins TRBV28 and TRBJ1-5; TRBD1 aligns across 8 bases. Germline assignment: CDR1 MDHEN and CDR2 SYDVKM. This CDR3 has 14 amino acids. Germline trimming cut 5 bases from V and 5 bases from J; bases unmatched to any gene: 5. As DNA, the CDR3 is TGTGCCAGCAGTATGGGACAGGCCTATCAGCCCCAGCATTTT. Translated, it gives CASSMGQAYQPQHF. The whole variable domain, filled in from reference TRBV28 and TRBJ1-5, reads DVKVTQSSRYLVKRTGEKVFLECVQDMDHENMFWYRQDPGLGLRLIYFSYDVKMKEKGDIPEGYSVSREKKERFSLILESASTNQTSMYLCASSMGQAYQPQHFGDGTRLSIL.

The rearrangement joins TRBV19 to TRBJ1-2; 9 bases line up with TRBD1. Germline V gene lookup returns CDR1 LNHDA and CDR2 SQIVND (reference sequence). The trim removed 5 bases at V and 7 bases at J, leaving 11 bases unmatched. The CDR3 sequence is 15 residues long. Here the CDR3 DNA reads TGTGCCAGTAGTGCCCCGGACAGGGGACTGAGTGGCTACACCTTC. It encodes CASSAPDRGLSGYTF.

This chain connects TRBV7-2 to TRBJ1-5, with D tentatively TRBD1 (5 bases). V was clipped by 1 base and J by 3 bases, with 19 bases between them. Germline lookup yields CDR1 SGHTA and CDR2 FQGNSA. The length of the CDR3 is 18 residues. The chain's CDR3 is CASSLGGEGSGANQPQHF. CDR3 nucleotide sequence: TGTGCCAGCAGCTTAGGCGGAGAAGGGAGCGGGGCCAATCAGCCCCAGCATTTT. Full variable domain (rest looked up from reference TRBV7-2 and TRBJ1-5): GAGVSQSPSNKVTEKGKDVELRCDPISGHTALYWYRQSLGQGLEFLIYFQGNSAPDKSGLPSDRFSAERTGGSVSTLTIQRTQQEDSAVYLCASSLGGEGSGANQPQHFGDGTRLSIL.

The sample holds one count of this clone. The CDR3 protein is CASSAGTGDYGYTF. CDR3 in DNA: TGTGCCAGCAGTGCTGGGACAGGGGACTATGGCTACACCTTC. The chain carries TRBV6-1 and TRBJ1-2; TRBD1 aligns across 10 bases. The CDR3 sequence is 14 residues long. The germline V gene has CDR1 MNHNS and CDR2 SASEGT. V lost 4 bases, J lost 3 bases, and 2 bases stayed unmatched.

The chain has TRBV2 and TRBJ2-5; D perhaps matches TRBD1 (5 bases). CDR3 length equals 13 residues. Trimming took off 6 bases at V and 4 bases at J, with 12 bases between the two ends. Germline CDR1 is SNHLY and CDR2 is FYNNEI. The CDR3 sequence is CASRVQEGETQYF. CDR3 DNA: TGTGCCAGCAGAGTACAGGAAGGAGAGACCCAGTACTTC.

The chain employs TRBV5-1 and TRBJ2-5; D assignment may be TRBD1 or TRBD2 (6 bases each). The CDR3 length is 15 residues. V lost 3 bases and J lost 1, with 13 bases in between. Germline V CDR1 and CDR2: SGHRS, YFSETQ. The DNA for the CDR3 is TGCGCCAGCAGCTCGATCGGGGGCAGCCAAGAGACCCAGTACTTC. The encoded protein is CASSSIGGSQETQYF.

J is TRBJ2-3 and V is TRBV2; TRBD1 might be the D (5 bases). The V and J ends lost 4 bases and 3 bases respectively, with 8 bases between them. The CDR3 is 13 amino acids. Germline V CDR1 and CDR2: SNHLY, FYNNEI. The CDR3 DNA reads as TGTGCCAGCAGTGGCAGGGAAACAGATACGCAGTATTTT. Amino acid sequence: CASSGRETDTQYF. The whole variable domain, filled in from reference TRBV2 and TRBJ2-3, reads EPEVTQTPSHQVTQMGQEVILRCVPISNHLYFYWYRQILGQKVEFLVSFYNNEISEKSEIFDDQFSVERPDGSNFTLKIRSTKLEDSAMYFCASSGRETDTQYFGPGTRLTVL.

The rearrangement uses TRBV2 and TRBJ1-1; D gene uncertain. Trimming cost V 6 bases and J 8 bases, with 10 bases left between them. Germline values: CDR1 SNHLY, CDR2 FYNNEI. The CDR3 spans 11 residues. Here the CDR3 reads CASSPSGEAFF. The CDR3 coding sequence is TGTGCCAGCAGCCCGTCGGGAGAAGCTTTCTTT.

J is TRBJ2-5 and V is TRBV6-5; perhaps TRBD2 as D (6 bases). Germline V gene lookup returns CDR1 MNHEY and CDR2 SVGAGI. The CDR3 consists of 14 residues. The V end was cut by 2 bases, the J end by 5 bases, with 12 bases between. DNA of the CDR3: TGTGCCAGCAGTTACCAACTGGGAGGCGAGACCCAGTACTTC. Residues: CASSYQLGGETQYF.

The genes are TRBV7-2 and TRBJ1-2; D is perhaps TRBD1 (5 bases). V dropped 5 bases and J dropped 5 bases, with 18 bases sitting between them. Germline assignment: CDR1 SGHTA and CDR2 FQGNSA. CDR3 size: 15 residues. CDR3 coding DNA: TGTGCCAGCAGCATAACGCAGGGTCTGGAGTATGGCTACACCTTC. It specifies CASSITQGLEYGYTF. The full variable domain, with the rest looked up from reference TRBV7-2 and TRBJ1-2, is GAGVSQSPSNKVTEKGKDVELRCDPISGHTALYWYRQSLGQGLEFLIYFQGNSAPDKSGLPSDRFSAERTGGSVSTLTIQRTQQEDSAVYLCASSITQGLEYGYTFGSGTRLTVV.